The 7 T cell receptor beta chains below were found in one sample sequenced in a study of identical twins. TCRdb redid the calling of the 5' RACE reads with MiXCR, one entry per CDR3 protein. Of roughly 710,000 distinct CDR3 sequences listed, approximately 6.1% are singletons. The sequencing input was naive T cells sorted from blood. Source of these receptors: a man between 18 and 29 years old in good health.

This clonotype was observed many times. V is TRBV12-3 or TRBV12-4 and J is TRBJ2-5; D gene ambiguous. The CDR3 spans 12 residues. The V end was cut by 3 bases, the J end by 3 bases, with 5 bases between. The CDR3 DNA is TGTGCCAGCAGTTTGACGGAAGAGACCCAGTACTTC. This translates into CASSLTEETQYF.

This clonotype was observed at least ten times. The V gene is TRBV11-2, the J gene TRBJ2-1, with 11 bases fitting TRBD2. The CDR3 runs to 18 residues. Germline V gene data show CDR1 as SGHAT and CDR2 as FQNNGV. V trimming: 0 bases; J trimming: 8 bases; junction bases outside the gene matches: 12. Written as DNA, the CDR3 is TGTGCCAGCAGCTTAGAAGGAGGAAGGCTAGCGGGAGGCGATGAGCAGTTCTTC. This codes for CASSLEGGRLAGGDEQFF. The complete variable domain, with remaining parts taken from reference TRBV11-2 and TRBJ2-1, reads EAGVAQSPRYKIIEKRQSVAFWCNPISGHATLYWYQQILGQGPKLLIQFQNNGVVDDSQLPKDRFSAERLKGVDSTLKIQPAKLEDSAVYLCASSLEGGRLAGGDEQFFGPGTRLTVL.

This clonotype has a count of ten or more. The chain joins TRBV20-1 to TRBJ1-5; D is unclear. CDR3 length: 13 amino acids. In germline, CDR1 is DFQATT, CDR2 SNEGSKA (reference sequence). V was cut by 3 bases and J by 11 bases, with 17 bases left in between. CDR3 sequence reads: CSARERGSAAQHF. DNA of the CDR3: TGCAGTGCTAGGGAGAGAGGGTCTGCGGCCCAGCATTTT.

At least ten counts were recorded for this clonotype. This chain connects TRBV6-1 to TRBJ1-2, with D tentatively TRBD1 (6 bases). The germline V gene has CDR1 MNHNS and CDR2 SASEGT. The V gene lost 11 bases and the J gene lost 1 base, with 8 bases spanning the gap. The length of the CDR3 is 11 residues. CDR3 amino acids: CAAQGNYGYTF. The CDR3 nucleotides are TGTGCCGCACAGGGTAACTATGGCTACACCTTC.

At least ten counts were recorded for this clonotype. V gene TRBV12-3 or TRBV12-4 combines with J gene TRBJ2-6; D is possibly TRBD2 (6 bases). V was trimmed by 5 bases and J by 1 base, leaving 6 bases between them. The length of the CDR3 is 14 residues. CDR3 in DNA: TGTGCCAGCAGTGGGACTTCTGGGGCCAACGTCCTGACTTTC. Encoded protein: CASSGTSGANVLTF.

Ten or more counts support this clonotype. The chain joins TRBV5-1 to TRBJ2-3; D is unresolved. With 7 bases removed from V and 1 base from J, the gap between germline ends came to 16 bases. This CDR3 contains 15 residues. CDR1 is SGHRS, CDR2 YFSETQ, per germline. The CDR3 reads CASRRRRGGTDTQYF. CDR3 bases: TGCGCCAGCCGGCGGAGACGAGGTGGCACAGATACGCAGTATTTT.

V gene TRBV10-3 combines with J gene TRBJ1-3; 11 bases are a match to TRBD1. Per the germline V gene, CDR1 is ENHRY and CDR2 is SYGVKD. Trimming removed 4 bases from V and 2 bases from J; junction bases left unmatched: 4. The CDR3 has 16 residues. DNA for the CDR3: TGTGCCATCAGTGGGACAGGGGGCAAAGCTGGAAACACCATATATTTT. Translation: CAISGTGGKAGNTIYF.